These T cell receptor beta chains were read from a single sample in a study of OX40 agonist ivuxolimab in advanced cancers. Clones were read by immunoSEQ multiplex PCR, and TCRdb kept only the in-frame ones, dropping some. The sample contains tens of thousands of clones, around four fifths of which appear only once. The sample here was CD4+ or CD8+ T cells sorted from blood, taken in a trial of the OX40 agonist ivuxolimab. The receptors were gathered from an adult with an advanced solid tumor such as melanoma, head and neck, liver or kidney cancer. CDR3s leave out the opening cysteine and the closing phenylalanine or tryptophan. The D gene is left open where the match is weak.

v_gene: TRBV11-2; d_gene: NA; j_gene: TRBJ2-2; CDR3aa: ASSTRDIRGELF
v_gene: TRBV6-6; d_gene: NA; j_gene: TRBJ2-7; CDR3aa: ASSSPRNTYEQY
v_gene: TRBV5-6; d_gene: NA; j_gene: TRBJ1-4; CDR3aa: ASSLDQPGEKLF
v_gene: TRBV4-1; d_gene: NA; j_gene: TRBJ2-2; CDR3aa: ASSQGALAGTGELF
v_gene: TRBV4-2; d_gene: TRBD1; j_gene: TRBJ2-2; CDR3aa: ASSQELTGAANTGELF
v_gene: TRBV11-2; d_gene: TRBD1; j_gene: TRBJ2-5; CDR3aa: ASSFRGTGETQY
v_gene: TRBV4-3; d_gene: NA; j_gene: TRBJ2-1; CDR3aa: ASSQDQGGGYNEQF
v_gene: TRBV5-4; d_gene: NA; j_gene: TRBJ2-6; CDR3aa: ASSLDPSSSGANVLT
v_gene: TRBV11-3; d_gene: NA; j_gene: TRBJ1-2; CDR3aa: ASSSRQERAGGYT
v_gene: TRBV28; d_gene: TRBD1; j_gene: TRBJ1-1; CDR3aa: ATTQGAFNTEAF
v_gene: TRBV28; d_gene: NA; j_gene: TRBJ1-5; CDR3aa: ASSLGAAGQPQH
v_gene: TRBV5-1; d_gene: NA; j_gene: TRBJ1-1; CDR3aa: ASSRSPDRQNTEAF
v_gene: TRBV5-4; d_gene: TRBD2; j_gene: TRBJ2-5; CDR3aa: ASSLPGLAGGSSKETQY
v_gene: TRBV19; d_gene: NA; j_gene: TRBJ1-1; CDR3aa: ASSHRVNTEAF
v_gene: TRBV7-2; d_gene: NA; j_gene: TRBJ2-7; CDR3aa: ASSLEQVRYYEQY
v_gene: TRBV7-2; d_gene: NA; j_gene: TRBJ2-7; CDR3aa: ASSTSLGSREQY
v_gene: TRBV27; d_gene: TRBD1; j_gene: TRBJ2-1; CDR3aa: ASSLYGGTGASEQF
v_gene: TRBV6-5; d_gene: NA; j_gene: TRBJ1-5; CDR3aa: ASSQPGPQPQH
v_gene: TRBV2; d_gene: NA; j_gene: TRBJ2-7; CDR3aa: ASSDLGRTSYEQY
v_gene: TRBV11-3; d_gene: NA; j_gene: TRBJ2-2; CDR3aa: APTGELF
v_gene: TRBV28; d_gene: NA; j_gene: TRBJ1-5; CDR3aa: ASSWGGGGNQPQH
v_gene: TRBV7-3; d_gene: NA; j_gene: TRBJ2-1; CDR3aa: ASSLEQIFYNEQF
v_gene: TRBV5-6; d_gene: TRBD1; j_gene: TRBJ1-2; CDR3aa: ASSLGGTVNYGYT
v_gene: TRBV27; d_gene: TRBD2; j_gene: TRBJ2-7; CDR3aa: ASSRDSGRGEQY
v_gene: TRBV6-1; d_gene: NA; j_gene: TRBJ1-2; CDR3aa: ASSEANYGYT
v_gene: TRBV7-8; d_gene: NA; j_gene: TRBJ1-1; CDR3aa: ASSLSTGFNTEAF
v_gene: TRBV18; d_gene: TRBD2; j_gene: TRBJ2-2; CDR3aa: ASSPPSSGVNTGELF
v_gene: TRBV2; d_gene: NA; j_gene: TRBJ1-4; CDR3aa: AIGGVGEKLF
v_gene: TRBV5-5; d_gene: NA; j_gene: TRBJ1-5; CDR3aa: ASSLTVLSNQPQH
v_gene: TRBV5-1; d_gene: NA; j_gene: TRBJ2-7; CDR3aa: ASSGQDSTYEQY
v_gene: TRBV5-8; d_gene: NA; j_gene: TRBJ2-1; CDR3aa: ASSLSGHSYLGGPNEQF
v_gene: TRBV19; d_gene: NA; j_gene: TRBJ1-1; CDR3aa: ASSIGRITEAF
v_gene: TRBV7-8; d_gene: NA; j_gene: TRBJ2-3; CDR3aa: ASSLSPDSPNTQY
v_gene: TRBV2; d_gene: NA; j_gene: TRBJ2-5; CDR3aa: ASSGTRMAQETQY
v_gene: TRBV6-5; d_gene: NA; j_gene: TRBJ1-1; CDR3aa: ASSYRAVNTEAF
v_gene: TRBV30; d_gene: NA; j_gene: TRBJ1-5; CDR3aa: AWSVQGDQPQH
v_gene: TRBV28; d_gene: TRBD2; j_gene: TRBJ2-3; CDR3aa: ASSSGAVNTQY
v_gene: TRBV5-1; d_gene: NA; j_gene: TRBJ2-3; CDR3aa: ASSLDPSTDTQY
v_gene: TRBV6-1; d_gene: NA; j_gene: TRBJ2-3; CDR3aa: ASSAGAPPTQY
v_gene: TRBV5-1; d_gene: TRBD2; j_gene: TRBJ2-5; CDR3aa: ASSLGGTEY
v_gene: TRBV6-5; d_gene: TRBD1; j_gene: TRBJ2-7; CDR3aa: ASRPGQDPYEQY
v_gene: TRBV6-5; d_gene: NA; j_gene: TRBJ1-2; CDR3aa: ASSYLDNYGYT
v_gene: TRBV9; d_gene: TRBD1; j_gene: TRBJ1-1; CDR3aa: ASSPQGGATEAF
v_gene: TRBV19; d_gene: NA; j_gene: TRBJ1-6; CDR3aa: ASTPLDRDGGNSPLH
v_gene: TRBV30; d_gene: TRBD2; j_gene: TRBJ2-3; CDR3aa: ACGGRTDTQY
v_gene: TRBV4-2; d_gene: TRBD1; j_gene: TRBJ2-7; CDR3aa: ASSQDGTGRGYEQY